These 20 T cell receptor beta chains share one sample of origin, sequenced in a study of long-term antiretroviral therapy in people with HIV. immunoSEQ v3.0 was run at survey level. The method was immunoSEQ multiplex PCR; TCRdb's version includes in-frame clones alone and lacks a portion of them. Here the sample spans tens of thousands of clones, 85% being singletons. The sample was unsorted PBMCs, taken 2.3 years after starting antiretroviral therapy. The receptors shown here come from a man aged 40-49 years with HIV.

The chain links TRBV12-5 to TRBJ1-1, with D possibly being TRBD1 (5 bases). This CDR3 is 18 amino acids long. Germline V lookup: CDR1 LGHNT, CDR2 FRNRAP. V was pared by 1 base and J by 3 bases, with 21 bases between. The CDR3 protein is CASGLALRDVGVDTEAFF. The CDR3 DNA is TGTGCTAGTGGTTTGGCACTCCGGGACGTAGGGGTTGACACTGAAGCTTTCTTT.

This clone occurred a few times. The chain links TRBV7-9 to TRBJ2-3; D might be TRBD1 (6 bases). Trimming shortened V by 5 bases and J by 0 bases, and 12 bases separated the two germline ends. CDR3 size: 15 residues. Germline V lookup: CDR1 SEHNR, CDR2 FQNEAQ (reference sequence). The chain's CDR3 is CASSRRDISTDTQYF. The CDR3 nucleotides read TGTGCCAGCAGCCGCCGGGACATCAGCACAGATACGCAGTATTTT.

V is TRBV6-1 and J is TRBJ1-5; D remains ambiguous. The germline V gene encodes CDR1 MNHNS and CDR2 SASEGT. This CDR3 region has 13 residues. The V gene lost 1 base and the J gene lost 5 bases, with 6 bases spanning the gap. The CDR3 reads CASSEGLDQPQHF. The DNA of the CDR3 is TGTGCCAGCAGTGAAGGTTTGGATCAGCCCCAGCATTTT.

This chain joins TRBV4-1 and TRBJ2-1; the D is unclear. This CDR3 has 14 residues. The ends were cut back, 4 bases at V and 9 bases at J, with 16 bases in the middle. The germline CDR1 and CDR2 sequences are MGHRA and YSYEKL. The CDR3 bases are TGCGCCAGCAGCCTCATCCGAACCCAAGGTGAGCAGTTCTTC. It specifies CASSLIRTQGEQFF.

In DNA, the CDR3 is TGTGCCAGCAGTACTGCCTCGAACACTGAAGCTTTCTTT. Translated, it gives CASSTASNTEAFF. The V gene is TRBV6-5, the J gene TRBJ1-1; D is unclear. Trimming took off 5 bases at V and 1 base at J, with 8 bases between the two ends. The CDR3 runs to 13 residues. Germline V gives CDR1 MNHEY, CDR2 SVGAGI.

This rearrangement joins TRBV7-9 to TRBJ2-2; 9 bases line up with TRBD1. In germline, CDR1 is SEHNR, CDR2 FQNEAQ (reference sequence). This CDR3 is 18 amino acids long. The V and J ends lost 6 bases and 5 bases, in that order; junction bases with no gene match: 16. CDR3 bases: TGTGCCAGCAGACCTCGACCCCTCCGGACAGGGGTAACCGGGGAGCTGTTTTTT. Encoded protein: CASRPRPLRTGVTGELFF.

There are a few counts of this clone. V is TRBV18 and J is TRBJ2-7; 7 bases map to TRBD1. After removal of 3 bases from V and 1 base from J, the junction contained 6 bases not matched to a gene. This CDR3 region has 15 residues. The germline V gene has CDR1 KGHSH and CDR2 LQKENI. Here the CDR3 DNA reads TGTGCCAGCTCACCTGAGGGGGCTTCGTCCTACGAGCAGTACTTC. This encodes CASSPEGASSYEQYF.

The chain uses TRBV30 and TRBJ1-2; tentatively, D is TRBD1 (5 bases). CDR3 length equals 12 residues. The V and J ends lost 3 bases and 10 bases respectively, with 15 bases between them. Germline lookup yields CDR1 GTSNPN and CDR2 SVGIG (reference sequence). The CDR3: CAWSDLTAIYTF. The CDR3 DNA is TGTGCCTGGAGCGACCTGACAGCGATCTACACCTTC.

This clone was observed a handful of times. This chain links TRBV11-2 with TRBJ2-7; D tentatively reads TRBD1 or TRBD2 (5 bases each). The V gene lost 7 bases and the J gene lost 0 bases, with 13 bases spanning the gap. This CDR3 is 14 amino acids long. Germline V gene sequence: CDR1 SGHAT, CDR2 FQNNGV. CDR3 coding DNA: TGTGCCAGCAATACCGGGGCTATCTCCTACGAGCAGTACTTC. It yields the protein CASNTGAISYEQYF.

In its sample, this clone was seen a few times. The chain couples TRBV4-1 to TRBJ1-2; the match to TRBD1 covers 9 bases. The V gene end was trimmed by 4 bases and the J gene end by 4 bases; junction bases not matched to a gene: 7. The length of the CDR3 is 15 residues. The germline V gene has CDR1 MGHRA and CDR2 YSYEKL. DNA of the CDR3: TGCGCCAGCAGCCCGGGACAGGGTAACAGCTATGGCTACACCTTC. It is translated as CASSPGQGNSYGYTF.

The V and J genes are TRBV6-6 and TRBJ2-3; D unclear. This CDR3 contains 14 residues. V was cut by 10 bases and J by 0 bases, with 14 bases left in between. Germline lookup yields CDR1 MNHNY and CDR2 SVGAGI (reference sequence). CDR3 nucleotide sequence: TGTGCCACCCGACCCCCAGCTAGCACAGATACGCAGTATTTT. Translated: CATRPPASTDTQYF.

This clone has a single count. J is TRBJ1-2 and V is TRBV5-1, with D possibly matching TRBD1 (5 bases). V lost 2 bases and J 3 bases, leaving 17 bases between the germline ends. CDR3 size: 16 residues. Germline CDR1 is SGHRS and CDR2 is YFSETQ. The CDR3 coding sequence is TGCGCCAGCAGCTTAGAACCAGGGCGGCTTGACTATGGCTACACCTTC. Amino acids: CASSLEPGRLDYGYTF.

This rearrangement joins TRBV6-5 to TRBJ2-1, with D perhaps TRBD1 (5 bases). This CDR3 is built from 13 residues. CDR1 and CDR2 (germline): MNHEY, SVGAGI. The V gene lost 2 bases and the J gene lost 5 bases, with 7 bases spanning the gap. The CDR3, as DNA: TGTGCCAGCAGTTACGGACATAACAATGAGCAGTTCTTC. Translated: CASSYGHNNEQFF.

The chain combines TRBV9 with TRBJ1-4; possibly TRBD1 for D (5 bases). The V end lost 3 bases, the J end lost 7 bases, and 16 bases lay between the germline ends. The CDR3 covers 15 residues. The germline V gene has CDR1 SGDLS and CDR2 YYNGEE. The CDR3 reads CASSGGAAPSEKLFF. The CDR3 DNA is TGTGCCAGCAGCGGAGGGGCAGCTCCAAGTGAAAAACTGTTTTTT.

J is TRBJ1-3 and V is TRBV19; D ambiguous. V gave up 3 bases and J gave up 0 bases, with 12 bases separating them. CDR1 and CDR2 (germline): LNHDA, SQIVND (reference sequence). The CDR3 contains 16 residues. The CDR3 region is CASSILSVYSGNTIYF. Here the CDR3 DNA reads TGTGCCAGTAGTATCCTTTCGGTATACTCTGGAAACACCATATATTTT.

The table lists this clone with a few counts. CDR3 sequence reads: CASSQEPPGQGTRPKNIQYF. The CDR3 coding sequence is TGCGCCAGCAGCCAAGAGCCCCCGGGACAGGGAACTCGTCCCAAAAACATTCAGTACTTC. The rearrangement uses TRBV4-1 and TRBJ2-4; 9 bases are a match to TRBD1. Per germline, CDR1 MGHRA and CDR2 YSYEKL. V was clipped by 0 bases and J by 2 bases; unmatched bases: 14. This CDR3 has 20 residues.

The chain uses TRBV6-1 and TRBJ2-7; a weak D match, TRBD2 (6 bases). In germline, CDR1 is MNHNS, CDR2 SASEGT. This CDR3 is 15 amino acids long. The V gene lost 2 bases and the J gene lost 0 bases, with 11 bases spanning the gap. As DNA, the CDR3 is TGTGCCAGCAGTGAATGGGCGGGAAGCTCCTACGAGCAGTACTTC. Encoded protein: CASSEWAGSSYEQYF.

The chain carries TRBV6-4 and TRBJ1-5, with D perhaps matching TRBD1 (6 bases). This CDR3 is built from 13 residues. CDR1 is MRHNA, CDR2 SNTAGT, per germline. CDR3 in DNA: TGTGCAGACCGGGCAGGGGTTTATCAGCCCCAGCATTTT. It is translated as CADRAGVYQPQHF.

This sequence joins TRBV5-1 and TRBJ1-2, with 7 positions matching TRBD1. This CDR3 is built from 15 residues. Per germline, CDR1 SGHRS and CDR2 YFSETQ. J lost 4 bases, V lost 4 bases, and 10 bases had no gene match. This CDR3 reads CASSTGQGGSYGYTF. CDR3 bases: TGCGCCAGCAGCACCGGTCAGGGGGGAAGCTATGGCTACACCTTC.

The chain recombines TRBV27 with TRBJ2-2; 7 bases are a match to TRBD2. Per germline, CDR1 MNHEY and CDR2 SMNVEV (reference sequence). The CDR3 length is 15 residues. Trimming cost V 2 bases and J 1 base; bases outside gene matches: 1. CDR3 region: CASSLLAVNTGELFF. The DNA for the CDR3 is TGTGCCAGCAGTTTACTAGCGGTGAACACCGGGGAGCTGTTTTTT.